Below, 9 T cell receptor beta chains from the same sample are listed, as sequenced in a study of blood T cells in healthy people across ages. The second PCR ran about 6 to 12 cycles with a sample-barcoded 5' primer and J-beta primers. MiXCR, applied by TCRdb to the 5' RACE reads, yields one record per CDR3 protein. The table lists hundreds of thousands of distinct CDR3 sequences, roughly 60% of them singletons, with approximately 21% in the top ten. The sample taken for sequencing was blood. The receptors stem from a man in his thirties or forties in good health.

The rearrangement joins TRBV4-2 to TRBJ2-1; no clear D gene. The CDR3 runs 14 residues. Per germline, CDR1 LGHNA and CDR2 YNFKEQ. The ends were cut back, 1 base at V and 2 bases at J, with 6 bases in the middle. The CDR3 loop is CASSQVGPYNEQFF. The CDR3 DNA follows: TGTGCCAGCAGCCAAGTCGGCCCCTACAATGAGCAGTTCTTC.

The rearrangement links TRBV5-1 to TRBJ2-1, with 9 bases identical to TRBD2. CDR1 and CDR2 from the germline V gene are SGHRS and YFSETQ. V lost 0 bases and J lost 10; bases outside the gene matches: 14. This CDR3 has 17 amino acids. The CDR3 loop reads CASSLGPSGDGSYEQFF. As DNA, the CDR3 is TGCGCCAGCAGCTTGGGGCCTAGCGGGGATGGGTCCTACGAGCAGTTCTTC. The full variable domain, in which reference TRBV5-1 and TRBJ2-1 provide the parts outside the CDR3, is KAGVTQTPRYLIKTRGQQVTLSCSPISGHRSVSWYQQTPGQGLQFLFEYFSETQRNKGNFPGRFSGRQFSNSRSEMNVSTLELGDSALYLCASSLGPSGDGSYEQFFGPGTRLTVL.

The CDR3 DNA reads TGTGCCAGCAGTTTACGGTTGGCGGGGGGACCACAGGATACGCAGTATTTT. This codes for CASSLRLAGGPQDTQYF. The chain combines TRBV27 with TRBJ2-3; 8 nucleotides line up with TRBD2. The CDR3 is made up of 17 amino acids. Per germline, CDR1 MNHEY and CDR2 SMNVEV (reference sequence). The V segment lost 2 bases and the J segment 6 bases; nucleotides outside the gene matches: 13.

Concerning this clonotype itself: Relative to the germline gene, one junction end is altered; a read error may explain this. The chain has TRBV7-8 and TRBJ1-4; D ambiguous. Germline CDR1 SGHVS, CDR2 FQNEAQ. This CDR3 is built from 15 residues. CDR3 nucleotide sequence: TGTGCCAGCTGCTTAACGGAGGAAGGGCCCGGAAAACTGTTTTTT. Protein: CASCLTEEGPGKLFF. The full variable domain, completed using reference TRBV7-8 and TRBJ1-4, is GAGVSQSPRYKVAKRGQDVALRCDPISGHVSLFWYQQALGQGPEFLTYFQNEAQLDKSGLPSDRFFAERPEGSVSTLKIQRTQQEDSAVYLCASCLTEEGPGKLFFGSGTQLSVL.

The CDR3 DNA reads TGCGCCAGCACCATGACAGGGGGCGATTCACCCCTCCACTTT. It is translated as CASTMTGGDSPLHF. The rearrangement links TRBV5-1 to TRBJ1-6; 10 nucleotides align to TRBD1. CDR3 size: 14 residues. Losses at the gene ends were 6 bases for V and 8 bases for J; bases not matched to a gene: 5. CDR1 SGHRS and CDR2 YFSETQ come from the germline V gene.

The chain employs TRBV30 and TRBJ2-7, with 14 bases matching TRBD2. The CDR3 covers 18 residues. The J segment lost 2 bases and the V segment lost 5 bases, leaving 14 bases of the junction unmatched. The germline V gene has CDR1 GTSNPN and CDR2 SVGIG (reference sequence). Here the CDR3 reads CAWDTGTSGRGSPYEQYF. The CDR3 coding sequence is TGTGCCTGGGATACCGGGACTAGCGGGAGAGGTTCGCCCTACGAGCAGTACTTC.

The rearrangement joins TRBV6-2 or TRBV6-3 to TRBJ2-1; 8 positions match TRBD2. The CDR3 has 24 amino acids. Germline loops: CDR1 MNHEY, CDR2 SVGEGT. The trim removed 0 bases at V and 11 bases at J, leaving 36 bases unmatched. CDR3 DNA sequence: TGTGCCAGCAGTTACTCGATTTCGGGGGGGTTTCGCCCAGTATACCCCAACCTGACAGTGCAGCAGTTCTTC. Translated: CASSYSISGGFRPVYPNLTVQQFF.

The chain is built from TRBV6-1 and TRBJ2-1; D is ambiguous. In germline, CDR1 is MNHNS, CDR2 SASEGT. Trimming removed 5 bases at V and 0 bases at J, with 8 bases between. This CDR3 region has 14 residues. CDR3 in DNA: TGTGCCAGCAGTACTGATGGCTCCTACAATGAGCAGTTCTTC. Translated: CASSTDGSYNEQFF.

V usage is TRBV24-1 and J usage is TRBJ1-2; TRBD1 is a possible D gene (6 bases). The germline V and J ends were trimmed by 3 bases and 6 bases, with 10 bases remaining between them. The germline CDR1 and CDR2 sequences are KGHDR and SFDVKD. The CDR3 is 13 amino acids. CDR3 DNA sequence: TGTGCCACCAGTGATCCCCACAGGGATGGCTACACCTTC. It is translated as CATSDPHRDGYTF.